This entry features one T cell receptor (beta chain) sequence. V shed 3 bases and J 5 bases; nucleotides not matched to a gene: 7. The length of the CDR3 is 16 residues. Germline assignment: CDR1 LNHDA and CDR2 SQIVND (reference sequence). The source of the sample is a study of blood T cell repertoires in COVID-19. Study background: Sites across the United States, Italy and Spain contributed samples from acute and convalescent COVID-19.

Generated by immunoSEQ multiplex PCR, the TCRdb table keeps only in-frame clones and is missing some. This sample has some 460,000 clones, with about 85% found just once. The sequence was collected from a woman between 18 and 29 years old with acute COVID-19. Sequencing was carried out using PBMCs or T cells enriched from blood (not recorded which). The chain links TRBV19 to TRBJ2-5; TRBD1 aligns across 12 bases. In DNA form, the CDR3 reads TGTGCCAGTAGTATCTCTGGGACAGGGGGCTCGGAGACCCAGTACTTC. Residues: CASSISGTGGSETQYF.